This TCR beta chain was captured in a study of T cell repertoires in cytomegalovirus infection. In the study overall: Public signatures in TCR beta pointed to CMV infection and matching HLA type. Study-level findings and limits: HLA-C-restricted CMV-specific TCR beta clonotypes prevailed in the ex vivo response. Using cumulative public TCR beta family frequency, the authors identified those who carried CMV together with the relevant HLA.

V lost 6 bases to trimming and J lost 2 bases, with 4 bases between them. Germline-derived CDR1 and CDR2 are MNHEY and SVGAGI. The CDR3 is 12 residues long. In this sample, this clonotype turned up many times. Its antigen is undetermined. From the reads, TCRdb called clonotypes with MiXCR, one entry per CDR3 protein. Of over 450,000 distinct CDR3 sequences listed, around 10% are singletons. The V gene is TRBV6-5, the J gene TRBJ1-4; D unclear. The source of this sequence is a human donor in good health (CMV status not recorded). Some clones in this sample may be carry-over from other donors' samples. The specimen was PBMCs. The CDR3 loop is CASRDTNEKLFF. Written as DNA, the CDR3 is TGTGCCAGCAGGGACACTAATGAAAAACTGTTTTTT.